The next 7 T cell receptor beta chains were all read from a single sample in a study of blood T cell repertoires in COVID-19. Measured with immunoSEQ multiplex PCR; TCRdb has only the in-frame clones, and not every one. The sample includes about 160,000 clones, 85% to 90% of them seen just once. Sequenced input: peripheral blood. These receptors were obtained from a woman aged 70-85 years with COVID-19, enrolled during active disease.

The chain recombines TRBV6-1 with TRBJ2-7; tentatively, D is TRBD2 (6 bases). CDR1 MNHNS and CDR2 SASEGT come from the germline V gene. CDR3 length: 18 residues. Trimming took 1 base from V and 9 from J, leaving 28 bases between them. CDR3 region: CASSEGLIVRTEGISQYF. As DNA, the CDR3 is TGTGCCAGCAGTGAAGGGTTAATAGTGCGGACGGAGGGGATCTCGCAGTACTTC.

The rearrangement uses TRBV30 and TRBJ1-4; the D is unclear. Trimming stripped 4 bases from V and 8 bases from J, with 14 bases between. CDR1 is GTSNPN and CDR2 is SVGIG in the germline V gene (reference sequence). There are 13 residues in the CDR3. The CDR3 region is CAWNGGYGEKLFF. CDR3 DNA: TGTGCCTGGAACGGCGGATACGGAGAAAAACTGTTTTTT.

The rearrangement links TRBV10-3 to TRBJ1-3; D call uncertain. Looked up from germline, CDR1 is ENHRY and CDR2 is SYGVKD. This CDR3 contains 12 residues. V lost 2 bases, J lost 9 bases, and 8 bases lay in between. The CDR3 protein is CAISEEEITIYF. DNA for the CDR3: TGTGCCATCAGTGAGGAAGAGATCACCATATATTTT.

The chain links TRBV18 to TRBJ1-1; D possibly corresponds to TRBD1 (5 bases). Deletions cut 3 bases from V and 5 bases from J, with 13 bases between. The length of the CDR3 is 14 residues. The V gene's germline CDR1 is KGHSH and CDR2 LQKENI. The CDR3 DNA reads as TGTGCCAGCTCACCCTCGAGACAGTCAACTGAAGCTTTCTTT. Its translation is CASSPSRQSTEAFF.

The chain links TRBV7-8 to TRBJ2-3, with D maybe TRBD2 (5 bases). The V end was cut by 2 bases, the J end by 2 bases, with 17 bases between. This CDR3 has 17 amino acids. Germline CDR1 reads SGHVS; CDR2 reads FQNEAQ. The CDR3 sequence: CASSLPVGRVDTDTQYF. Written as DNA, the CDR3 is TGTGCCAGCAGCTTACCCGTCGGGCGGGTGGACACAGATACGCAGTATTTT.

V usage is TRBV6-1 and J usage is TRBJ2-6; the D gene is possibly TRBD1 (5 bases). The CDR3 length is 16 residues. Germline-derived CDR1 and CDR2 are MNHNS and SASEGT. Trimming shortened V by 1 base and J by 2 bases, and 9 bases separated the two germline ends. DNA of the CDR3: TGTGCCAGCAGTGAAGGGGGCGGAACTGGGGCCAACGTCCTGACTTTC. Amino acids: CASSEGGGTGANVLTF.

The chain couples TRBV2 to TRBJ2-5; D is possibly TRBD2 (5 bases). The V and J ends lost 6 bases and 4 bases respectively, with 12 bases between them. The CDR3 length is 13 residues. The V gene's germline CDR1 is SNHLY and CDR2 FYNNEI. The CDR3 loop is CASRGPGVETQYF. As DNA, the CDR3 is TGTGCCAGCAGAGGCCCCGGGGTAGAGACCCAGTACTTC.